What follows are 2 T cell receptor beta chains derived from one specimen sequenced in a study of cytomegalovirus exposure and HLA in healthy donors. Amplification used 60 Vbeta primers and 13 Jbeta primers. The assay was immunoSEQ multiplex PCR, and TCRdb's table has in-frame clones only and misses some. The table lists 130,000 to 150,000 clones, around 77% of them singletons, with 2.2% in the top ten. Sample: PBMCs. The receptor set was obtained from a man in his thirties or forties in good health and CMV-seronegative.

This chain uses TRBV27 with TRBJ1-2, with a tentative D call TRBD1 (5 bases). Per the germline V gene, CDR1 is MNHEY and CDR2 is SMNVEV (reference sequence). Trimming cost V 5 bases and J 0 bases, with 10 bases left between them. The CDR3 is 14 amino acids. The CDR3 reads CASSMTVSNYGYTF. CDR3 sequence (DNA): TGTGCCAGCAGTATGACAGTTTCTAACTATGGCTACACCTTC.

This CDR3 reads CASSQERGLAYEQYF. Here the CDR3 DNA reads TGTGCCAGCAGCCAAGAGCGAGGGCTAGCCTACGAGCAGTACTTC. The V call is TRBV4-2, the J call TRBJ2-7; the D gene is possibly TRBD2 (5 bases). V was cut by 0 bases and J by 2 bases, with 11 bases left in between. Germline V gives CDR1 LGHNA, CDR2 YNFKEQ. This CDR3 has 15 amino acids.